This T cell receptor (beta chain) emerged from a study of vaccination effects on CD4 cells after COVID-19 (dated by TCRdb to the early 2020s). In terms of the full investigation: Each participant received two doses of an mRNA SARS-CoV-2 vaccine, either BNT162b2 or mRNA-1273. In both COVID-19 convalescent patients and infection-naive vaccine recipients, the study compared SARS-CoV-2 spike-specific CD4+ TCR repertoires from before mRNA vaccination with those from after it. Altogether, roughly 10 COVID-19 convalescent patients and a few SARS-CoV-2-naive healthy vaccine recipients made up the full study. Cultures from other donors in the study were sequenced using the Oncomine TCR Beta short-read assay on an Illumina iSeq 100. Broad study findings and their caveats: At late post-vaccination timepoints, both infection-induced and vaccine-induced clones showed marked clonal contraction, consistent with waning T cell responses. The study was limited by a small number of convalescent patients and lacked early post-infection timepoints. Among healthy vaccine recipients, nearly all vaccine-induced clones were SARS-CoV-2 mono-reactive, and only 1 of 255 was cross-reactive with common cold coronaviruses.

Concerning this clone: Its antigen remains undetermined. No base quality values were provided; no much bigger clone lies one nucleotide off.

The ViraFEST assay stimulated PBMC with viral peptide pools and then used TCR sequencing to identify antigen-specific CD4+ T cell clonotypes by expansion. After less than eleven days of culture, CD4+ T cells were isolated with the EasySep CD4+ T cell isolation kit. None of the healthy vaccine recipients had a prior SARS-CoV-2 infection, which was confirmed by nucleocapsid antibody tests that came back negative both before and after vaccination. Each well held two million PBMC cultured in IMDM containing roughly 4.9% human AB serum, roughly 9.9 IU/ml IL-2 and gentamicin, along with around 9.4 ug/ml peptides. On days 3 and 7, half of the culture medium was replaced with fresh IL-2-containing medium. Unless otherwise noted, each peptide stimulation condition was cultured in triplicate wells. PBMC were separated from whole blood using Ficoll-Paque Plus gradient centrifugation and were then either cryopreserved at -140C or used fresh. The spike proteins of SARS-CoV-2 and of the common cold coronaviruses HCoV-NL63, HCoV-OC43 and HCoV-229E were spanned by overlapping peptide pools. Genomic DNA was extracted from cultured CD4+ T cells with the QIAamp micro DNA kit.

Preparation of the library involved the immunoSEQ multiplex PCR assay. DNA from the cultured and isolated CD4+ T cells underwent TCR beta CDR3 sequencing. Regarding the original processing steps: Non-productive TCR sequences were discarded, and reads were trimmed to the CDR3 region, with only CDR3s of 7 or more amino acids retained. Antigen-specific clonotypes were identified using the MANAFEST web app by comparison of expansion in peptide wells against reference cultures. To be called positive, a clone needed expansion at FDR<0.05 compared with the reference and with all other wells, an odds ratio greater than 5, and a frequency greater than 0.1% in two replicate wells. A clonotype was defined as cross-reactive if the clonotype was significantly expanded both in SARS-CoV-2 spike wells and in at least one common cold coronavirus spike condition. Using the stringdist R package, CDR3 similarity was measured by Levenshtein distance, and unrooted trees were constructed with ape in R 3.6.1. TCRdb took this table from immuneACCESS and kept in-frame rearrangements with V and J called. Such tables lack part of the clones; where checked against another copy, unresolved V genes explain under half of the gap, and the rest is unexplained. The D gene and trimming were derived from the DNA, and the V and J assignments and clone size from that table. This sample is represented by about 73,000 clones; approximately 74% of them were singletons. The ten largest clones add up to about 2.9% of the sample.

Trimming takes 0 bases from V and 7 bases from J, and the germline ends sit 10 bases apart. From the germline V gene, CDR1 is KGHSH and CDR2 is LQKENI. The CDR3 runs 14 amino acids, cysteine and phenylalanine included. Only the CDR3 region is kept as DNA, spanning 42 bases read in frame from base 1. The sequence was obtained from a human donor who received a COVID-19 vaccine. The chain is made from TRBV18 and TRBJ2-1; the D gene is unclear. The sequencing used CD4+ T cells from PBMCs cultured with HCoV-NL63 spike peptides, collected before COVID-19 vaccination. The meaning of the sample's cell subset or site label: HCoV-NL63 spike overlapping peptide pool stimulation. The CDR3 region has the sequence CASSPPVLWNEQFF. Read as DNA, the sequence is TGTGCCAGCTCACCACCGGTATTGTGGAATGAGCAGTTCTTC. The full variable domain, with segments outside the CDR3 supplied by the reference TRBV18 and TRBJ2-1 proteins, appears as NAGVMQNPRHLVRRRGQEARLRCSPMKGHSHVYWYRQLPEEGLKFMVYLQKENIIDESGMPKERFSAEFPKEGPSILRIQQVVRGDSAAYFCASSPPVLWNEQFFGPGTRLTVL.